Described below is a single TCR beta chain sequence and its context. The antigen remains undetermined. There are 18 residues in the CDR3. From germline, CDR1 is KGHDR and CDR2 SFDVKD. The data were taken from a study of T cells expressing NK-cell markers. Study overall: Investigators obtained TCR beta repertoires from sorted CD3+CD56+NKG2C+, CD3+CD56+NKG2C- and CD3+CD56-NKG2C+ T cells. Of eight sequenced donors, seven were HCMV-seropositive and one HCMV-seronegative.

General study points: Of the CD8+ T cells in six donors, about 1.0-7.5% belonged to dominant NKG2C+ clonotypes.

Synthesis of TCR beta cDNA relied on 5'RACE template switching carrying UMIs. TCRdb reprocessed the 5' RACE reads and stores each CDR3 protein as one record, lacking DNA. The sample table sets out tens of thousands of distinct CDR3 sequences. The sequence came from a woman aged 18 to 75 in good health. Sequenced material: blood T cells: a sorted CD56 or NKG2C T cell subset, CD4+ or CD8+ T cells, or bulk PBMC T cells (not recorded which). The chain recombines TRBV24-1 with TRBJ2-5; TCRdb's D call, TRBD2, is unchecked because there is no DNA. The CDR3 protein is CATSRTGARGGPQETQYF.